This TCR beta chain was observed in a study of cytomegalovirus exposure and HLA in healthy donors. Healthy bone marrow donors made up the donor group. The PCR was carried out with 60 Vbeta primers and 13 Jbeta primers. Clones were sequenced by immunoSEQ multiplex PCR, and TCRdb holds only the in-frame ones, with some missing. Among tens of thousands of clones listed, 84% were seen once. Germline CDR1 reads MDHEN; CDR2 reads SYDVKM. The CDR3 has 14 residues. The V and J ends lost 1 base and 8 bases respectively, with 11 bases between them. The J gene is TRBJ2-2, the V gene TRBV28, with D tentatively TRBD2 (6 bases). The receptor was isolated from a woman aged 18-30 years in good health and CMV-seropositive. The source material was PBMCs. For the CDR3, the DNA is TGTGCCAGCAGTTTATTACTAGCTGGGGGGGAGCTGTTTTTT. Amino acid sequence: CASSLLLAGGELFF. Looking up the rest from reference TRBV28 and TRBJ2-2 gives the full variable domain: DVKVTQSSRYLVKRTGEKVFLECVQDMDHENMFWYRQDPGLGLRLIYFSYDVKMKEKGDIPEGYSVSREKKERFSLILESASTNQTSMYLCASSLLLAGGELFFGEGSRLTVL.